There are a few counts of the clone carrying this T cell receptor (beta chain). Its antigen is unknown. All the people who gave samples were healthy bone marrow donors. Primers: 60 Vbeta forward and 13 Jbeta reverse. Libraries were prepared by immunoSEQ multiplex PCR; TCRdb keeps only in-frame clonotypes and omits some of them. The sample lists 150,000 to 200,000 clones, over 80% seen once, with 4.5% in the top ten. This record belongs to a study of cytomegalovirus exposure and HLA in healthy donors. General study findings and limits: A prior analysis recorded that most TCR beta V segments were productive about 87% or about 30% of the time. Analysis performed later found 16,951 TCR beta sequences associated with HLA alleles at 0.05 false discovery rate. Analysis was carried out at a later point, and it linked a missense DCLRE1C variant to TCR beta V- and J-gene trimming.

This CDR3 is built from 15 residues. The V end lost 4 bases, the J end lost 0 bases, and 13 bases lay between the germline ends. In germline, CDR1 is SGDLS, CDR2 YYNGEE. This chain uses TRBV9 with TRBJ1-1; a weak D match, TRBD1 (6 bases). The source is a woman in her forties or fifties in good health and CMV-seropositive. The specimen was PBMCs. The CDR3 loop reads CASSPRDTVNTEAFF. Here the CDR3 DNA reads TGTGCCAGCAGCCCCCGGGACACGGTGAACACTGAAGCTTTCTTT.